Given below is one T cell receptor (gamma chain) in context. This clone was seen more than once but under ten times. Its antigen has not been determined. The amino acid sequence in TCRdb belongs to a much larger clone and departs from this DNA's translation at residue 3, likely a sequencing read error; the sequence shown is translated from the DNA. CDR1 and CDR2, looked up from the germline V gene (reference sequence), are GITISATS and ISYDGTV. Spanning cysteine to phenylalanine, the CDR3 consists of 14 amino acids. Of all the DNA, just the CDR3 is kept, 42 bases in frame from base 1. This entry belongs to a study of gamma-delta chains in newborns, infants, children (dated by TCRdb to about 2019). Regarding the study in general: According to the study title, microbial exposure causes polyclonal expansion of innate gammadelta T cells right after birth. The study examined the way microbial exposure affected innate gammadelta T cell populations in human newborns right after birth.

Instrument on record: Illumina MiSeq. Identical DNA sequences were merged into single rows after TCRdb reprocessed the public reads with CATT. The sample table contains 1,300 to 1,500 gamma-chain clones; only one count was recorded for approximately 3% of them. The ten largest account for under 45% of the sample. This receptor was taken from a child who was a newborn, infant or young child, either healthy, febrile or measles-vaccinated (not recorded which). The V and J segments used are TRGV9 and TRGJ1 or TRGJ2. The sequenced sample was blood. Here the CDR3 is given as CASWEVQPYYKKLF. The sequenced DNA is TGTGCCTCGTGGGAGGTGCAACCTTATTATAAGAAACTCTTT.